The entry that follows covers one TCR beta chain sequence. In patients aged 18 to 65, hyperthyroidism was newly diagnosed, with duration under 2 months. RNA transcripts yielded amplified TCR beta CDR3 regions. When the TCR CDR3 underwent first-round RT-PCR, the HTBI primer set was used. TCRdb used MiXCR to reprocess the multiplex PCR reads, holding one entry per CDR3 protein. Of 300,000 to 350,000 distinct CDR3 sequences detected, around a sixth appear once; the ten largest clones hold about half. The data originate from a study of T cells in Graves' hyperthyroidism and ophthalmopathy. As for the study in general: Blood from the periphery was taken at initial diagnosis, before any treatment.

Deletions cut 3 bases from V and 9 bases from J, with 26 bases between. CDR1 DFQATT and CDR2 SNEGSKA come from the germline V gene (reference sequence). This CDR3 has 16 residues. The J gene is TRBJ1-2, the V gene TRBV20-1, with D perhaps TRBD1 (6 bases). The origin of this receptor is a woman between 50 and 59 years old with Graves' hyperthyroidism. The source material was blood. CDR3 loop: CSARGAGAYKVQRYTF. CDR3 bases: TGCAGTGCTAGGGGTGCGGGGGCGTATAAGGTCCAACGCTACACCTTC.